What follows is one T cell receptor (beta chain) and its context. Its target is unknown. Graft material was processed, releasing intraepithelial and lamina propria lymphocytes. The data derive from a study of graft-versus-host responses after intestinal transplantation. Across the study: Among the recipients, transplants were multivisceral, liver-intestinal, or isolated intestinal. Following induction with anti-thymocyte globulin, all recipients were given tacrolimus and steroids for about 3 years.

Sequencing was performed with immunoSEQ multiplex PCR; in TCRdb, only in-frame clones are kept and a portion is missing. The repertoire holds about 8,400 clones, with 74% as singletons. The CDR3 runs 15 residues. Looked up from germline, CDR1 is MGHRA and CDR2 is YSYEKL. V lost 3 bases to trimming and J lost 3 bases; unmatched junction nucleotides: 4. Study-wide results and limits: Early post-transplant declines in HvG were associated with peak levels of circulating GvH clones. Recipient marrow contained GvH clones, some of which appeared first in ileum or blood.

This specimen consisted of ileum tissue, obtained 494 days after intestinal transplant. This chain uses TRBV4-1 with TRBJ1-1; the match to TRBD1 covers 10 bases. The sequence came from a human patient who received an intestinal transplant, so some T cells may come from the graft donor. CDR3: CASSHRDRGDTEAFF. CDR3 bases: TGCGCCAGCAGCCATCGGGACAGGGGAGACACTGAAGCTTTCTTT.